This T cell receptor beta chain was sequenced for a study of T-cell reconstitution after alpha-beta-depleted transplantation in children. Study results and caveats: Reportedly, only several hundred clones from non-depleted graft cells drove alpha-beta T-cell counts at about two months. Some patients' high day-60 TCRbeta diversity was attributed to recipient cells surviving conditioning. Newly made T cells mostly supplied T-cell counts and diversity one year after transplant.

CDR3 length equals 12 residues. Deletions cut 7 bases from V and 6 bases from J, with 13 bases between. The germline gives CDR1 SQVTM, CDR2 ANQGSEA. This clonotype has at least ten counts. Its target is unknown. Unique molecular identifiers were incorporated during preparation of the TCRbeta library. Via MiXCR, TCRdb re-called the PCR reads, giving one row per CDR3 protein. Of 150,000 to 200,000 distinct CDR3 sequences in the sample, 6.3% were seen once. The V gene is TRBV29-1, the J gene TRBJ2-4; possibly TRBD2 for D (5 bases). Sequences were derived from PBMCs, sampled before TCRalphabeta/CD19-depleted stem cell transplant. The TCR comes from a girl less than two years old with combined immunodeficiency, due to receive a stem cell transplant. The CDR3 coding sequence is TGCAGCGGTAGAGGTGCGGGAAACATTCAGTACTTC. Encoded protein: CSGRGAGNIQYF.